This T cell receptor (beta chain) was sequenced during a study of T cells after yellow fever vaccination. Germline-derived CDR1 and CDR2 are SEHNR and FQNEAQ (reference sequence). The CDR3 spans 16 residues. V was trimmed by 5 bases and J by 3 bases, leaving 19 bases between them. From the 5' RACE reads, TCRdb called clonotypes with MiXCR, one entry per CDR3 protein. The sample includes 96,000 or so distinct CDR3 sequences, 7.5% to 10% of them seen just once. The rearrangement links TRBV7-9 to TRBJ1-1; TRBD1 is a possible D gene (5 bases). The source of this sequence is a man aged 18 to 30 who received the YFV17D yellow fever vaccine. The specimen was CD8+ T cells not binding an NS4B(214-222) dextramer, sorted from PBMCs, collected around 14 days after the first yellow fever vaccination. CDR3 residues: CASSPSITGAYTEAFF. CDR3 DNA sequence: TGTGCCAGCAGCCCCAGCATAACAGGAGCGTACACTGAAGCTTTCTTT.